Following are 17 T cell receptor beta chains from one sample sequenced in a study of beta chain features in type 1 diabetes. General study results and limits: A moderate, significant TCRB CDR3 shortening appeared in type 1 diabetes across four CD4+ subsets.

Expressed TCRB transcripts were sequenced after all isolated RNA was converted to cDNA. Assay used: immunoSEQ multiplex PCR; TCRdb lists only in-frame clones, some missing. The top ten hold approximately 0.011% of the sample, which has under 300,000 clones, less than 30% seen once. Antigen specificity for these receptors is unknown. The material sequenced was naive CD4+ T cells from blood. Every receptor here comes from a young woman with type 1 diabetes.

The chain has TRBV9 and TRBJ1-3, with 8 bases identical to TRBD1. The CDR3 has 16 amino acids. J gave up 0 bases and V 3 bases, and 5 bases lay outside the gene matches. CDR1 and CDR2 from the germline V gene are SGDLS and YYNGEE. CDR3 residues: CASSGGQVLSGNTIYF. The CDR3 DNA follows: TGTGCCAGCAGCGGGGGACAGGTTCTCTCTGGAAACACCATATATTTT.

V gene TRBV18 combines with J gene TRBJ1-2, with 8 bases lining up with TRBD1. Germline loops: CDR1 KGHSH, CDR2 LQKENI. The J segment lost 3 bases and the V segment lost 6 bases, leaving 6 bases of the junction unmatched. The CDR3 extends over 14 amino acids. The CDR3 coding sequence is TGTGCCAGCTCCTTGACAGGGGAGGACTATGGCTACACCTTC. This codes for CASSLTGEDYGYTF.

This clone has a handful of counts. CDR3 protein: CSASGQAVREAFF. In nucleotides, the CDR3 is TGCAGCGCTTCCGGACAGGCCGTACGTGAAGCTTTCTTT. V is TRBV29-1 and J is TRBJ1-1; 7 nucleotides align to TRBD1. Germline assignment: CDR1 SQVTM and CDR2 ANQGSEA. V lost 7 bases and J lost 7; bases outside the gene matches: 12. CDR3 size: 13 residues. The full variable domain, with the rest looked up from reference TRBV29-1 and TRBJ1-1, is SAVISQKPSRDICQRGTSLTIQCQVDSQVTMMFWYRQQPGQSLTLIATANQGSEATYESGFVIDKFPISRPNLTFSTLTVSNMSPEDSSIYLCSASGQAVREAFFGQGTRLTVV.

The CDR3, as DNA: TGTGCCAGCAGCCCTTGGGCTAGCGGGGCCTACGAGCAGTACTTC. Protein sequence: CASSPWASGAYEQYF. V gene TRBV28 combines with J gene TRBJ2-7; TRBD2 aligns across 9 bases. This CDR3 is built from 15 residues. J gave up 2 bases and V 6 bases, and 8 bases lay outside the gene matches. Germline V gives CDR1 MDHEN, CDR2 SYDVKM.

This clone was seen only a few times. This rearrangement joins TRBV28 to TRBJ2-7, with 7 bases fitting TRBD1. J lost 3 bases, V lost 4 bases, and 3 bases had no gene match. The CDR3 contains 13 residues. Germline CDR1 MDHEN, CDR2 SYDVKM. Written as DNA, the CDR3 is TGTGCCAGCAGTTCCGGACAGGTCTACGAGCAGTACTTC. Its protein is CASSSGQVYEQYF.

The rearrangement uses TRBV25-1 and TRBJ2-1, with TRBD2 identical over 7 bases. There are 14 residues in the CDR3. From germline, CDR1 is MGHDK and CDR2 SYGVNS. Losses at the gene ends were 6 bases for V and 2 bases for J; bases not matched to a gene: 4. The CDR3 nucleotides are TGTGCCAGCAGAGGGGCGGGAGCCTACAATGAGCAGTTCTTC. Encoded protein: CASRGAGAYNEQFF. Full variable domain (missing parts from reference TRBV25-1 and TRBJ2-1): EADIYQTPRYLVIGTGKKITLECSQTMGHDKMYWYQQDPGMELHLIHYSYGVNSTEKGDLSSESTVSRIRTEHFPLTLESARPSHTSQYLCASRGAGAYNEQFFGPGTRLTVL.

The rearrangement links TRBV28 to TRBJ1-2; 8 bases map to TRBD1. The length of the CDR3 is 13 residues. CDR1 is MDHEN and CDR2 is SYDVKM in the germline V gene. Germline trimming cut 5 bases from V and 4 bases from J; bases unmatched to any gene: 3. CDR3 nucleotides: TGTGCCAGCAGTGGACAGGGCACCTATGGCTACACCTTC. Protein product: CASSGQGTYGYTF.

The J gene is TRBJ2-4, the V gene TRBV5-1; D remains ambiguous. Trimming took 3 bases from V and 0 from J, leaving 10 bases between them. The CDR3 has 15 residues. CDR1 is SGHRS and CDR2 is YFSETQ in the germline V gene. CDR3 coding DNA: TGCGCCAGCAGCTCGCTAGAGTCAGCCAAAAACATTCAGTACTTC. This sequence encodes CASSSLESAKNIQYF.

This clone was seen more than once but under ten times. J is TRBJ1-4 and V is TRBV7-9, with TRBD1 matching 10 bases. The V and J ends lost 5 bases and 7 bases, in that order; junction bases with no gene match: 7. Germline assignment: CDR1 SEHNR and CDR2 FQNEAQ (reference sequence). The CDR3 runs to 15 residues. The CDR3 sequence: CASSVRQGASEKLFF. DNA of the CDR3: TGTGCCAGCAGCGTACGACAGGGGGCTAGTGAAAAACTGTTTTTT.

The rearrangement joins TRBV7-2 to TRBJ2-7; no reliable D call. Germline CDR1 and CDR2: SGHTA and FQGNSA. CDR3 size: 14 residues. V lost 1 base to trimming and J lost 1 base, with 8 bases between them. The chain's CDR3 is CASSLVAWSYEQYF. For the CDR3, the DNA is TGTGCCAGCAGCTTAGTGGCCTGGTCCTACGAGCAGTACTTC.

There are a few counts of this clone. V and J are TRBV28 and TRBJ1-1; D gene uncertain. Per germline, CDR1 MDHEN and CDR2 SYDVKM. This CDR3 comprises 15 residues. Trimming cost V 8 bases and J 4 bases, with 20 bases left between them. CDR3 in DNA: TGTGCCAGCCCGAGGAGCGGTAACGGTGTCACTGAAGCTTTCTTT. The encoded protein is CASPRSGNGVTEAFF.

The chain couples TRBV9 to TRBJ2-7; 7 bases agree with TRBD2. Germline V CDR1 and CDR2: SGDLS, YYNGEE. J was trimmed by 5 bases and V by 0 bases; bases with no gene match: 5. The CDR3 spans 14 residues. The CDR3 spells CASSVGGTINEQYF. DNA for the CDR3: TGTGCCAGCAGCGTAGGTGGGACTATCAACGAGCAGTACTTC. Looking up the rest from reference TRBV9 and TRBJ2-7 gives the full variable domain: DSGVTQTPKHLITATGQRVTLRCSPRSGDLSVYWYQQSLDQGLQFLIQYYNGEERAKGNILERFSAQQFPDLHSELNLSSLELGDSALYFCASSVGGTINEQYFGPGTRLTVT.

This chain links TRBV6-5 with TRBJ2-7; tentatively, D is TRBD1 (6 bases). Germline V gives CDR1 MNHEY, CDR2 SVGAGI. V shed 5 bases and J shed 3 bases, with 17 bases lying between them. The CDR3 is made up of 15 amino acids. CDR3 residues: CASSSHRALIYEQYF. The DNA of the CDR3 is TGTGCCAGCAGTAGCCACAGGGCCTTGATCTACGAGCAGTACTTC.

This clone has only a few counts. In the same sample, other DNA sequences code for this CDR3. This rearrangement joins TRBV20-1 to TRBJ2-7; TRBD2 is a possible D gene (6 bases). The CDR3 contains 11 residues. The V gene lost 6 bases and the J gene lost 2 bases, with 8 bases spanning the gap. Germline lookup yields CDR1 DFQATT and CDR2 SNEGSKA (reference sequence). The DNA of the CDR3 is TGCAGTGCGGCGGGAACCTACGAGCAGTACTTC. Translated: CSAAGTYEQYF.

This rearrangement joins TRBV2 to TRBJ2-2; no reliable D call. Trimming left V 6 bases short and J 4 bases short, with 9 bases between. The CDR3 runs 13 residues. Germline assignment: CDR1 SNHLY and CDR2 FYNNEI. In nucleotides, the CDR3 is TGTGCCAGCAGGAGCGACGGCACCGGGGAGCTGTTTTTT. Translating it yields CASRSDGTGELFF. Based on the CDR3 plus reference TRBV2 and TRBJ2-2, the full variable domain is EPEVTQTPSHQVTQMGQEVILRCVPISNHLYFYWYRQILGQKVEFLVSFYNNEISEKSEIFDDQFSVERPDGSNFTLKIRSTKLEDSAMYFCASRSDGTGELFFGEGSRLTVL.

This chain connects TRBV18 to TRBJ2-7; D may be TRBD2 (6 bases). Between the trimmed V and J ends, which lost 3 bases and 5 bases, there was a span of 8 bases. This CDR3 contains 12 residues. Germline V gene sequence: CDR1 KGHSH, CDR2 LQKENI. The DNA of the CDR3 is TGTGCCAGCTCACCGTCGGGGGACGAGCAGTACTTC. It yields the protein CASSPSGDEQYF.

This chain joins TRBV15 and TRBJ1-1; D gene ambiguous. Germline V gives CDR1 LNHNV, CDR2 YYDKDF (reference sequence). V was clipped by 0 bases and J by 3 bases, with 17 bases between them. The CDR3 runs to 17 residues. The CDR3 loop is CATSRDRAGTRDTEAFF. The CDR3 bases are TGTGCCACCAGCAGAGATCGGGCAGGTACGCGGGACACTGAAGCTTTCTTT.